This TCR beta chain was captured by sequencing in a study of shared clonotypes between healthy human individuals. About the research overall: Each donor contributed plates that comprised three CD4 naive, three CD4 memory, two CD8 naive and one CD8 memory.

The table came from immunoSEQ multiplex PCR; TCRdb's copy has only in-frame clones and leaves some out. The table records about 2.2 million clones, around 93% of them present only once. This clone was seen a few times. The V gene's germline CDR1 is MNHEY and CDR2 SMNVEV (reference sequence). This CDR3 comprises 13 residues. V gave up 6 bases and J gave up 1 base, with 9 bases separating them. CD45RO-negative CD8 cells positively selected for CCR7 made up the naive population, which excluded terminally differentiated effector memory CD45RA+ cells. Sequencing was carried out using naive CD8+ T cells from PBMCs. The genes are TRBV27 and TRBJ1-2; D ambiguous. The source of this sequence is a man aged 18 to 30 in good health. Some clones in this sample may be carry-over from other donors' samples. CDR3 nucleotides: TGTGCCAGCAGGGTCAACCTTAACTATGGCTACACCTTC. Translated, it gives CASRVNLNYGYTF.